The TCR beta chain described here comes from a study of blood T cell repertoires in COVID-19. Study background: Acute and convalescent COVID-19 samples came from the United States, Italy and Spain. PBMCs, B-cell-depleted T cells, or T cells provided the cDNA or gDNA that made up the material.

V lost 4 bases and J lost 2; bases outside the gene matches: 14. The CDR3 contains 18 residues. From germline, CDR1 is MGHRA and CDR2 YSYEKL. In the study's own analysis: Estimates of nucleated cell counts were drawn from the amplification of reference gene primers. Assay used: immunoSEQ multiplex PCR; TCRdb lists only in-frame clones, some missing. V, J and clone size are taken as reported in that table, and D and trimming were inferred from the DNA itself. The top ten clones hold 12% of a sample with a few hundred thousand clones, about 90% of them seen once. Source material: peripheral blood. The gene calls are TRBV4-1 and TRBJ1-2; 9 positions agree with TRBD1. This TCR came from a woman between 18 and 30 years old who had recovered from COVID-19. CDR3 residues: CASSLPPMDRGPNYGYTF. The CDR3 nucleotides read TGCGCCAGCAGCCTCCCGCCCATGGACAGGGGCCCAAACTATGGCTACACCTTC.